Listed below are T cell receptor beta chains from one sample, sequenced in a study of PD-L1 blockade in urothelial cancer. Sequenced by immunoSEQ multiplex PCR; TCRdb stores in-frame clones only, minus some. Here the sample spans tens of thousands of clones, 85% to 95% being singletons. The sequencing used PBMCs, collected around atezolizumab (anti-PD-L1) treatment. The receptors originated from a man aged 60 to 75 with urothelial cancer. The CDR3 runs from the conserved cysteine through the conserved F or W. A D gene is named only where the DNA matches it firmly. Not all rows give a size; the values are once, few, many and, for expanded clones, a class.

.,TRBD2,TRBJ2-1,TRBV7-8,CASSPIYGLAGADNEQFF,TGTGCCAGCAGCCCAATATACGGCCTAGCGGGGGCTGACAATGAGCAGTTCTTC
.,TRBD1,TRBJ2-7,TRBV6-6,CASSFTTDRDYEQYF,TGTGCCAGCAGTTTCACAACGGACAGGGACTACGAGCAGTACTTC
.,.,TRBJ1-4,TRBV6-6,CASSYSPRGGNEKLFF,TGTGCCAGCAGTTACTCACCGCGGGGGGGGAATGAAAAACTGTTTTTT
.,.,TRBJ1-1,TRBV6-1,CASSEAWGGSTEAFF,TGTGCCAGCAGTGAAGCATGGGGAGGATCCACTGAAGCTTTCTTT
few,.,TRBJ1-2,TRBV11-1,CASSYDSYGYTF,TGTGCCAGCAGCTACGACAGCTATGGCTACACCTTC
.,TRBD1,TRBJ2-5,TRBV5-4,CASSQGQFQGTQYF,TGTGCCAGCAGCCAGGGACAGTTTCAGGGGACCCAGTACTTC
.,.,TRBJ1-5,TRBV21-1,CASSIGQGRNQPQHF,TGTGCCAGCAGCATTGGACAGGGGAGGAATCAGCCCCAGCATTTT
.,.,TRBJ1-1,TRBV20-1,CSAGQTTEAFF,TGCAGTGCCGGACAGACCACTGAAGCTTTCTTT
once,.,TRBJ1-1,TRBV4-1,CASSQDMGSNTEAFF,TGCGCCAGCAGCCAAGATATGGGCAGTAACACTGAAGCTTTCTTT
.,.,TRBJ2-4,TRBV19,CASSIYPGSRAKNIQYF,TGTGCCAGTAGTATATATCCAGGCTCCAGAGCCAAAAACATTCAGTACTTC
.,TRBD1,TRBJ2-5,TRBV5-1,CASSFRQGAAETQYF,TGCGCCAGCAGCTTCCGACAGGGGGCAGCGGAGACCCAGTACTTC
.,.,TRBJ2-7,TRBV30,CAWGTFSYEQYF,TGTGCCTGGGGGACTTTCTCCTACGAGCAGTACTTC
.,.,TRBJ1-6,TRBV6-5,CASRAGGSPLHF,TGTGCCAGCAGGGCCGGGGGTTCACCCCTCCACTTT
once,TRBD1,TRBJ1-5,TRBV19,CASSIVGQGLNQPQHF,TGTGCCAGTAGTATAGTAGGACAGGGGCTCAATCAGCCCCAGCATTTT
.,TRBD1,TRBJ1-3,TRBV28,CASGQGENTIYF,TGTGCCAGCGGACAGGGCGAAAACACCATATATTTT
.,.,TRBJ2-7,TRBV7-9,CASSLGQGSSYEQYF,TGTGCCAGCAGCTTAGGCCAGGGGAGCTCCTACGAGCAGTACTTC
.,TRBD1,TRBJ2-5,TRBV5-1,CASSLSSGGEETQYF,TGCGCCAGCAGCTTGTCCTCAGGGGGAGAAGAGACCCAGTACTTC
.,TRBD1,TRBJ2-1,TRBV5-1,CASSGGQGNNEQFF,TGCGCCAGCAGCGGGGGACAGGGGAATAATGAGCAGTTCTTC
.,.,TRBJ1-4,TRBV19,CASSIASQAPNEKLFF,TGTGCCAGTAGTATAGCTTCTCAGGCACCTAATGAAAAACTGTTTTTT
.,.,TRBJ2-5,TRBV5-5,CASSLDRVQETQYF,TGTGCCAGCAGCTTGGACAGGGTCCAAGAGACCCAGTACTTC
.,.,TRBJ1-1,TRBV2,CASERQNTEAFF,TGTGCCAGCGAGAGGCAGAACACTGAAGCTTTCTTT
.,.,TRBJ1-2,TRBV5-4,CASSIQENYGYTF,TGTGCCAGCAGCATACAGGAGAACTATGGCTACACCTTC
.,TRBD2,TRBJ2-2,TRBV4-3,CASSQAAGGPTGELFF,TGCGCCAGCAGCCAAGCAGCGGGGGGGCCGACCGGGGAGCTGTTTTTT
.,.,TRBJ2-6,TRBV6-5,CASSYSKLSGANVLTF,TGTGCCAGCAGTTACTCTAAGCTCTCTGGGGCCAACGTCCTGACTTTC
.,TRBD1,TRBJ2-7,TRBV7-2,CASRYRDRSSYEQYF,TGTGCCAGCAGGTACCGGGACAGGAGCTCCTACGAGCAGTACTTC
.,.,TRBJ2-2,TRBV30,CAWSRGELFF,TGTGCCTGGAGTCGGGGGGAGCTGTTTTTT
.,TRBD1,TRBJ2-3,TRBV29-1,CSADRGLTDTQYF,TGCAGCGCGGACAGGGGGCTGACAGATACGCAGTATTTT
.,.,TRBJ1-2,TRBV20-1,CSATGHPGYTF,TGCAGTGCTACAGGGCATCCTGGCTACACCTTC
.,.,TRBJ2-2,TRBV4-3,CASSQDLFLGVGSGELFF,TGCGCCAGCAGCCAAGATCTCTTTCTGGGAGTTGGGTCCGGGGAGCTGTTTTTT
.,.,TRBJ1-1,TRBV6-5,CASSYSGGEAFF,TGTGCCAGCAGTTACTCCGGGGGTGAAGCTTTCTTT
.,.,TRBJ2-2,TRBV9,CASSRLTGSNTGELFF,TGTGCCAGCAGCCGGCTAACAGGGTCCAACACCGGGGAGCTGTTTTTT
.,.,TRBJ1-1,TRBV5-4,CASSFGSEGEAFF,TGTGCCAGCAGCTTCGGGTCAGAGGGTGAAGCTTTCTTT